Included here is one T cell receptor (beta chain) sequence, with context. Germline V lookup: CDR1 LNHDA, CDR2 SQIVND (reference sequence). The CDR3 is 14 residues long. Trimming took 5 bases from V and 5 from J; bases not matched to a gene: 6. These data belong to a study of blood T cell repertoires in COVID-19. In the original workflow: Estimated nucleated cell counts came from reference gene primer amplification. Generated by immunoSEQ multiplex PCR, the TCRdb table keeps only in-frame clones and is missing some. That table gives V, J and clone size, and the DNA gave D and trimming. The table has about 120,000 clones, around 79% seen once.

The chain combines TRBV19 with TRBJ2-5, with 9 bases matching TRBD1. The sample was peripheral blood. The sequence was collected from a middle-aged man with acute or convalescent COVID-19. CDR3 sequence (DNA): TGTGCCAGTAGTCCACAGGGGGCGCTTGAGACCCAGTACTTC. Its translation is CASSPQGALETQYF.